The text below deals with one T cell receptor (beta chain). Its antigen is not identified. These data originate in a study of post-analysis software for immune sequencing data. Study-wide context: As for disease course, relapsing-remitting, secondary progressive and progressive-relapsing multiple sclerosis were all included. Whole-study results and caveats: Patients with multiple sclerosis recorded significantly lower normalized Chao1 diversity than controls, the study found. Roughly 5 TRBV segments (TRBV5-6, TRBV5-1 and TRBV20-1 among them) occurred more frequently in patients than in controls. Samples from one preparation batch, clustered by F measure, grouped strongly together.

Every TCR beta cDNA library bore unique molecular identifiers. Starting from roughly 1 to 10 million T cells, the study yielded about half a million cDNA molecules. TCRdb independently ran MiXCR on the PCR reads; one entry per CDR3 protein. This sample yields 650,000 to 850,000 distinct CDR3 sequences, of which 40% to 55% are seen a single time; over 4.5% belongs to the top ten. Germline V gene lookup returns CDR1 SNHLY and CDR2 FYNNEI. Trimming took 8 bases from V and 4 from J; bases not matched to a gene: 17. The CDR3 spans 16 residues. This clonotype was obtained from a girl aged 10 to 17 with multiple sclerosis. The V call is TRBV2, the J call TRBJ2-7; 7 nucleotides align to TRBD1. Sequences were obtained from blood. This CDR3 reads CASRGRIGGPLYEQYF. The CDR3 coding sequence is TGTGCCAGCCGAGGGCGGATAGGGGGCCCGCTATACGAGCAGTACTTC.